A single T cell receptor (beta chain) is shown here with its context. The data originate from a study of TIL therapy for anti-PD-1-resistant metastatic lung cancer. Sequencing used immunoSEQ v3. Generated by immunoSEQ multiplex PCR, the TCRdb table keeps only in-frame clones and is missing some. The sample holds more than 90,000 clones, roughly 65% seen once. Time point indicated: pre-treatment sample, taken before nivolumab and TIL therapy. Most excised metastases sampled were pleural nodules or supraclavicular lymph nodes. The CDR3 runs 14 residues. In germline, CDR1 is SGHTA, CDR2 FQGTGA. The ends lost 6 bases at V and 10 bases at J; junction bases unmatched: 5.

Sequenced material: tumor tissue, taken at baseline. This chain connects TRBV7-3 to TRBJ1-6, with 11 bases identical to TRBD1. The sequence came from a person aged 25 to 80 with non-small cell lung cancer. In nucleotides, the CDR3 is TGTGCCAGCAGTTTGGACAGGGGGCGATCACCCCTCCACTTT. This sequence encodes CASSLDRGRSPLHF.